This T cell receptor beta chain stems from a study of PD-L1 blockade in urothelial cancer. Study details: T cells were recovered from blood samples at a median of around 130,000.

Time point meaning: peripheral blood 6 weeks after treatment start. The cohort comprised individuals with locally advanced or metastatic urothelial carcinoma. Germline V gives CDR1 SGHTA, CDR2 FQGNSA. This CDR3 has 17 residues. V shed 5 bases, J shed 2 bases, and the junction held 12 bases outside the gene matches. Sequenced by immunoSEQ multiplex PCR; TCRdb stores in-frame clones only, minus some. The sample lists 40,000 or so clones; roughly 78% were seen once. V usage is TRBV7-2 and J usage is TRBJ2-7; 10 bases match TRBD2. Here the sequenced sample was PBMCs, taken around atezolizumab (anti-PD-L1) treatment. This sequence originates from a man in his sixties with urothelial cancer. DNA for the CDR3: TGTGCCAGCAGCCCACTTCCTAGCGGGAGAAGGGCCTACGAGCAGTACTTC. This encodes CASSPLPSGRRAYEQYF.